The 2 T cell receptor beta chains below all came from one sample that was sequenced in a study of cytomegalovirus exposure and HLA in healthy donors (dated by TCRdb to between 2016 and 2019). The library was made by the immunoSEQ multiplex PCR assay. For the multiplex PCR, a mixture combining 60 forward primers for TCR Vbeta segments and 13 reverse primers for TCR Jbeta segments was used. The clones in this table, taken by TCRdb from immuneACCESS, are in-frame only. Not every clone is retained; where verified, under half of the shortfall comes from an unresolved V gene, and the cause of the rest is unknown. The sample table lists over 65,000 clones, around 80% of them with a count of one. The top ten clones comprise under 2.5% of the sample. The sample consisted of PBMCs. These receptors originate from a man aged 35-49 years in good health and CMV-seronegative.

The chain is built from TRBV5-1 and TRBJ2-1; the match to TRBD2 covers 9 bases. The ends lost 0 bases at V and 3 bases at J; junction bases unmatched: 1. The CDR3 extends over 15 amino acids. CDR1 is SGHRS, CDR2 YFSETQ, per germline. The CDR3 DNA follows: TGCGCCAGCAGCTTGGAAGCGGGGGGCTACAATGAGCAGTTCTTC. Encoded protein: CASSLEAGGYNEQFF.

V usage is TRBV7-3 and J usage is TRBJ2-5; D not certain. This CDR3 contains 10 residues. With 6 bases removed from V and 4 bases from J, the gap between germline ends came to 3 bases. Germline-derived CDR1 and CDR2 are SGHTA and FQGTGA. CDR3 DNA: TGTGCCAGCAGGGCAGAGACCCAGTACTTC. The encoded protein is CASRAETQYF.